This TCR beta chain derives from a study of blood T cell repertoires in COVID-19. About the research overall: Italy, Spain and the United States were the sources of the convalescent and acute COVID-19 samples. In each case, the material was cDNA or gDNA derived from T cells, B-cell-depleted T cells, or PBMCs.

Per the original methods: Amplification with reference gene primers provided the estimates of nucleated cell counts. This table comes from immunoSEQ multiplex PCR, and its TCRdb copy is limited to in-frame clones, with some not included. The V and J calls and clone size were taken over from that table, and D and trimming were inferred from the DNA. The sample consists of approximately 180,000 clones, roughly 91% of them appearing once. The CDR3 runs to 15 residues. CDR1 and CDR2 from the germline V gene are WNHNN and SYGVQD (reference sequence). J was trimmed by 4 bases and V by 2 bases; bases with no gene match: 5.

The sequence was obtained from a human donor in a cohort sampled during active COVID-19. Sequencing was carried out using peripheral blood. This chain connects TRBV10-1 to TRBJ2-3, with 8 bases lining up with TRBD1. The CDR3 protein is CASSERGQGSDTQYF. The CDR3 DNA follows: TGCGCCAGCAGTGAGCGAGGACAGGGATCAGATACGCAGTATTTT.